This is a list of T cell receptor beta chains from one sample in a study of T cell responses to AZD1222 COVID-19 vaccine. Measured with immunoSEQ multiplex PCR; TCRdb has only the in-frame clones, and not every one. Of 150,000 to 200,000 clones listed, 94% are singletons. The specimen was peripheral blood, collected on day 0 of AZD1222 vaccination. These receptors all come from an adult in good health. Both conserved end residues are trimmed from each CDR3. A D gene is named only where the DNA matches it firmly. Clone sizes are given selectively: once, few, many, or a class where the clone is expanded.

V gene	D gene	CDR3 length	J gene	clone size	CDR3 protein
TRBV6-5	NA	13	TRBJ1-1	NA	ASSYSSRADTEAF
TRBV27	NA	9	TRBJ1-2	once	ASSGNYGYT
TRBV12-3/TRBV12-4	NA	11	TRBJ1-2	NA	ASRLKAGYGYT
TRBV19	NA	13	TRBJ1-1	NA	ASSIDQAGLPEAF
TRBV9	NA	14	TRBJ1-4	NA	ASSVDAFSGDEKLF
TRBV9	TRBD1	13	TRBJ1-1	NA	ASSVAPTGGIRAF
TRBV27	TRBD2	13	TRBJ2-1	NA	ASSPLGAGGHEQF
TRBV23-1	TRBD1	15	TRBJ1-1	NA	ASSHCRDRGERLCAF
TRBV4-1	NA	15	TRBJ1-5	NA	ASSQILGQSSNQPQH
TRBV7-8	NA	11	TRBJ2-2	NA	ASSPRATGELF
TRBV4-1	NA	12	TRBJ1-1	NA	ASNLPGGRPEAF
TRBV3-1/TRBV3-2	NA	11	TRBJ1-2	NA	ASSQVGYREKT
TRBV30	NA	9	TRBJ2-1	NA	AWSRRGEQF
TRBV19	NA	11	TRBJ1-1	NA	ASIVGPGTEAF
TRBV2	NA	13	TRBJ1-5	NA	ASSEAWGASQPQH
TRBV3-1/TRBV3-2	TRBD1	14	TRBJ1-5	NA	ASSQAGTGGNQPQH
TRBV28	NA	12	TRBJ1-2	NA	ASSSPGGVDGYT
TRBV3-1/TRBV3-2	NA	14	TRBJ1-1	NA	ASSHGPKAGNTEAF
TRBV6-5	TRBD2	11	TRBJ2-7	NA	ASDGGADNEQY
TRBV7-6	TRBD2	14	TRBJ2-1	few	ASSLASSGRIHEQF
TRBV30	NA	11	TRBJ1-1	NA	ASLGHRNTEAF
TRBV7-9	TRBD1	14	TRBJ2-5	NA	ASSSPRQGLQETQY
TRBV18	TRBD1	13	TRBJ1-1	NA	ASSPSGQGNTEAF
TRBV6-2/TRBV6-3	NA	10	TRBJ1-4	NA	ASSLWQEKLF
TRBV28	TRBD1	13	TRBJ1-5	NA	ASRVSGGRWQPQH
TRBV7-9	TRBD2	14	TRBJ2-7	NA	ASSLEGWGRAHEQY
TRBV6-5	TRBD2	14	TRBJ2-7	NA	ASSYRTSGSGSEQY
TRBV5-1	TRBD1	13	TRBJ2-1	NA	ASSLRDSSYNEQF
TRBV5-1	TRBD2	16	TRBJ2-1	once	ASSLAGDWSSGSGEQF
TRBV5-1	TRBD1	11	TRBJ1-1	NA	ASRQGLNTEAF
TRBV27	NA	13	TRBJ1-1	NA	ASRNPWGGNTEAF
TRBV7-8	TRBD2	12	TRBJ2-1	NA	ASSLEAGHNEQF
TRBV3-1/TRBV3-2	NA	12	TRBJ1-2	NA	ASSQDRGLYGYT